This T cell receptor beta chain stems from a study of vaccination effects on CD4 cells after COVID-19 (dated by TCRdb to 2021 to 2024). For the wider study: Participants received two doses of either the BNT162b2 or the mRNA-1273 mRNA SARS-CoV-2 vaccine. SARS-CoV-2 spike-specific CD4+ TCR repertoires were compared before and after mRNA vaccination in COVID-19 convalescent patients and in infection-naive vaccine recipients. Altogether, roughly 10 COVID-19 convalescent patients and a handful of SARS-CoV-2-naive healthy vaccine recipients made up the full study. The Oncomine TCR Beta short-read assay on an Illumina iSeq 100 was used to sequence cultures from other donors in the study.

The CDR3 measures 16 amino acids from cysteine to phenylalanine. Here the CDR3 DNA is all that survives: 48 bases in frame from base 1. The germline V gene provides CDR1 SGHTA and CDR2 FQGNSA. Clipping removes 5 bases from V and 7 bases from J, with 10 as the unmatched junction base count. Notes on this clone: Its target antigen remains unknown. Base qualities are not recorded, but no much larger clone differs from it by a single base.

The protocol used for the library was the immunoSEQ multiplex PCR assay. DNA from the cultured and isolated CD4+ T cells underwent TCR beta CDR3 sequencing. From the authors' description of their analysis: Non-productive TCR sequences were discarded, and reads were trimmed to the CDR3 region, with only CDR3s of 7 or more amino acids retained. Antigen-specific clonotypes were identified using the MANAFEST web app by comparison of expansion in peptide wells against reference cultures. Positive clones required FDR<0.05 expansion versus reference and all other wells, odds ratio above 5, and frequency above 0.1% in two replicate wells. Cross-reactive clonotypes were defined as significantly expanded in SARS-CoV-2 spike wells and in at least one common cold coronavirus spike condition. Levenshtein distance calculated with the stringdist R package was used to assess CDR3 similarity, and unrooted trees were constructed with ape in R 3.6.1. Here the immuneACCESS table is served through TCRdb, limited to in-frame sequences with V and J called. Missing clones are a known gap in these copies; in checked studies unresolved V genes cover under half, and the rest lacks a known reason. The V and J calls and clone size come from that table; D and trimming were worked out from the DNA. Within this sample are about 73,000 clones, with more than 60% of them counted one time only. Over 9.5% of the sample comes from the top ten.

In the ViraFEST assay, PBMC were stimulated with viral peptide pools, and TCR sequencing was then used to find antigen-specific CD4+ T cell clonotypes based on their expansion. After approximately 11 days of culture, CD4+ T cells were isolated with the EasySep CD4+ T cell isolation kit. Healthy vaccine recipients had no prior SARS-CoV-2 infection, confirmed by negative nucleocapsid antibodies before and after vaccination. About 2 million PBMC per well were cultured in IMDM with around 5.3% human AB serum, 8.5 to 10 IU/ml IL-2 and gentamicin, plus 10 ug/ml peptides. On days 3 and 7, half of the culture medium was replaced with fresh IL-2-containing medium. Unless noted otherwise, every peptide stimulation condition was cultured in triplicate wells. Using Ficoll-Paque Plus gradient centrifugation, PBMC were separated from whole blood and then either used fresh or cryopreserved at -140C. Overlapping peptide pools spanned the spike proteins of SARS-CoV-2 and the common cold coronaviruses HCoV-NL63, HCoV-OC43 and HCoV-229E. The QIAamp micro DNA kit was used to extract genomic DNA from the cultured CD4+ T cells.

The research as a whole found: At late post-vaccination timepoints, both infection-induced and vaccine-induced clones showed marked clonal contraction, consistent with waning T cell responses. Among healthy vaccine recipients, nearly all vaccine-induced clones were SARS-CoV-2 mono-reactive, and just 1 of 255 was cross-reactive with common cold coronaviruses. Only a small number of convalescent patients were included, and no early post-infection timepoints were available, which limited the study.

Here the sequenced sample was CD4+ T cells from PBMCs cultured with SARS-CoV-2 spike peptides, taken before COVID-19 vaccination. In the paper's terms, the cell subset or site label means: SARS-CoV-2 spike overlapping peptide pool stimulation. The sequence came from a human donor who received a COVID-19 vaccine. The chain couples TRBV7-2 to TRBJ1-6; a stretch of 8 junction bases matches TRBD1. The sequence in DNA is TGTGCCAGCAGCCGGAGAATGACAGGGGCCAATTCACCCCTCCACTTT. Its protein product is CASSRRMTGANSPLHF. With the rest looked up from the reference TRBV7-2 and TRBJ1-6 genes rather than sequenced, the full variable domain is GAGVSQSPSNKVTEKGKDVELRCDPISGHTALYWYRQSLGQGLEFLIYFQGNSAPDKSGLPSDRFSAERTGGSVSTLTIQRTQQEDSAVYLCASSRRMTGANSPLHFGNGTRLTVT.